The clone carrying this TCR beta chain has ten or more counts. What it binds is unknown. CDR1 is SGHRS, CDR2 YFSETQ, per germline. V was cut by 2 bases and J by 1 base, with 11 bases left in between. The CDR3 has 15 residues. The sample is drawn from a study of neurological immune-mediated disorders. Findings of the study overall: The greatest degree of TCR clonal expansion was observed in HTLV-1-associated myelopathy, with the lowest in multiple sclerosis, below that of healthy controls. Expanded clones shared no CDR3 amino acid sequences across subjects, suggesting private repertoires in all groups.

The cDNA came from 5'RACE with 10-nucleotide random UMIs. TCRdb processed the 5' RACE reads anew with MiXCR; each CDR3 protein has one entry. The data contain under 30,000 distinct CDR3 sequences, roughly 7% of them singletons. The chain links TRBV5-1 to TRBJ2-3; possible D gene TRBD2, 6 bases. The sequencing input was PBMCs. The source of this sequence is a woman in her forties in good health. This chain's CDR3 is CASSFGGVGTDTQYF. The DNA for the CDR3 is TGCGCCAGCAGCTTCGGGGGAGTGGGCACAGATACGCAGTATTTT.